This T cell receptor (beta chain) was captured by sequencing in a study of sequential checkpoint blockade in melanoma (dated by TCRdb to between 2019 and 2020). In terms of the full investigation: Patients were assigned by 1:1 randomization to either first-line nivolumab followed by ipilimumab (arm A) or ipilimumab followed by nivolumab (arm B). Maintenance nivolumab was given following each of the two trial sequences.

The treatment or condition tag for this specimen amounts to: randomized to nivolumab then ipilimumab (arm A) or the reverse (arm B). Prior DNA-damaging chemotherapy had not been received by any trial patient. On a FACS Aria II flow cytometer, live CD3+CD8+ cells that were negative for CD19 and CD56 were sorted from thawed PBMCs. The samples were obtained from melanoma patients enrolled in CheckMate 064, an open-label, randomized phase II trial testing sequential checkpoint blockade. Leukapheresis was used to collect peripheral blood mononuclear cells, which were then purified with Ficoll-Paque and frozen in human serum with roughly 9.8% DMSO. Purity of sorted blood CD3+CD8+ cells was verified at >95% immediately after sorting, followed by DNA extraction. This clone turned up a few times. Its antigen target is currently unknown. The record has no base qualities; no much larger clone is one base away.

Findings and caveats that apply to the study as a whole: The response-prediction model combining TCR metrics and mutation burden needs validation in larger, independent patient cohorts.

The immunoSEQ Assay was used to immunosequence TCRbeta CDR3 regions from genomic DNA. Prior to high-throughput sequencing, genomic DNA was amplified by bias-controlled multiplex PCR. The original pipeline was this. To quantify the absolute abundance of each unique TCRbeta CDR3 region, the sequences were collapsed and filtered. Clonality, defined as 1 minus Pielou's evenness, was calculated using only productive rearrangements. Clones with significantly greater frequencies in on-treatment versus baseline samples were identified using a previously published method. What TCRdb holds here is the immuneACCESS table cut down to in-frame rearrangements. Part of the clones is not present; checked against another copy, under half of the missing clones reflect an unresolved V gene, and the others are unexplained. The V and J calls and clone size were taken over from that table, and D and trimming were inferred from the DNA. The sample has more than 10,000 clones on record, around 70% of them singletons. Roughly 25% of the sample rests with the top ten.

Via the germline V gene, CDR1 is MDHEN and CDR2 SYDVKM. Its CDR3 holds 14 amino acids, cysteine through phenylalanine. Only the CDR3 DNA stays, 42 bases, in frame from base 1. V and J are trimmed by 5 bases and 4 bases, and the gene matches miss 6 bases of the junction. Sequences were derived from CD8+ T cells sorted from blood (inferred from file names), sampled from a patient given nivolumab and ipilimumab in sequence. The TCR comes from a human donor with melanoma. Here the chain combines TRBV28 and TRBJ1-2, with TRBD1 matching 8 junction bases. The nucleotide sequence reads TGTGCCAGCAGTATAGGGGGACAGGCCTATGGCTACACCTTC. It codes for CASSIGGQAYGYTF.